The 14 T cell receptor beta chains reported below all come from one sample, sequenced in a study of patients and donors after allogeneic stem cell transplantation. MiXCR was run by TCRdb on the RT-PCR reads, yielding one entry per CDR3 protein. The sample consists of approximately 200,000 distinct CDR3 sequences, roughly 15% of them appearing once. The specimen sequenced was blood, either unsorted or a sorted T cell fraction (not recorded which). The source of these receptors is a human donor who was either an allogeneic HSCT recipient or a stem cell or donor lymphocyte infusion donor (not recorded which). It is not recorded whose cells these are; they may come from a transplant donor.

In this sample, this clonotype turned up a few times. The V gene is TRBV12-3 or TRBV12-4, the J gene TRBJ2-1, with TRBD2 identical over 13 bases. The trim removed 3 bases at V and 6 bases at J, leaving 5 bases unmatched. The CDR3 is made up of 16 amino acids. The DNA for the CDR3 is TGTGCCAGCAGTTTCACGGGACTAGCGGGAACCAATGAGCAGTTCTTC. Protein product: CASSFTGLAGTNEQFF.

This clonotype was observed at least ten times. The chain couples TRBV6-5 to TRBJ1-6, with TRBD1 matching over 12 bases. The CDR3 covers 19 residues. V lost 0 bases, J lost 3 bases, and 6 bases stayed unmatched. The germline gives CDR1 MNHEY, CDR2 SVGAGI. The CDR3, as DNA: TGTGCCAGCAGTTACTCGGGGACAGGGGGCGGGAGCTATAATTCACCCCTCCACTTT. Its protein product is CASSYSGTGGGSYNSPLHF.

This clonotype was counted many times. The gene calls are TRBV12-3 or TRBV12-4 and TRBJ1-1, with D perhaps TRBD1 (5 bases). V was trimmed by 6 bases and J by 5 bases, leaving 13 bases between them. The length of the CDR3 is 13 residues. The CDR3 region is CASRRGARTEAFF. Written as DNA, the CDR3 is TGTGCCAGCAGGCGTGGGGCGAGGACTGAAGCTTTCTTT.

This clonotype was counted a few times. The J gene is TRBJ2-2, the V gene TRBV12-3 or TRBV12-4; TRBD2 matches at 10 bases. This CDR3 has 14 residues. The junction had 0 bases not matched to a gene; V was cut back by 4 bases and J by 4 bases. The CDR3 bases are TGTGCCAGCAGTTCTAGCGGGAGCACCGGGGAGCTGTTTTTT. Its protein product is CASSSSGSTGELFF.

There are many counts of this clonotype. The V and J genes are TRBV2 and TRBJ1-4; 11 bases line up with TRBD1. CDR1 and CDR2 from the germline V gene are SNHLY and FYNNEI. This CDR3 is built from 14 residues. The ends lost 5 bases at V and 8 bases at J; junction bases unmatched: 4. CDR3 loop: CASSTDRGLEKLFF. The CDR3, as DNA: TGTGCCAGCAGTACGGACAGGGGGCTGGAAAAACTGTTTTTT.

A single count supports this clonotype. V and J are TRBV12-3 or TRBV12-4 and TRBJ1-1; D unresolved. CDR3 length: 16 residues. Between the trimmed V and J ends, which lost 6 bases and 0 bases, there was a span of 17 bases. The CDR3 here is CASSWVGPALNTEAFF. CDR3 nucleotide sequence: TGTGCCAGCAGCTGGGTCGGGCCGGCATTGAACACTGAAGCTTTCTTT.

The J gene is TRBJ2-2, the V gene TRBV24-1; no firm D call. CDR3 size: 12 residues. The germline CDR1 and CDR2 sequences are KGHDR and SFDVKD. CDR3 protein: CATGRTTGELFF. The DNA of the CDR3 is TGTGCAACTGGGCGGACCACCGGGGAGCTGTTTTTT.

This clonotype was observed a few times. The gene calls are TRBV3-1 and TRBJ1-1; no definite D call. Germline CDR1 and CDR2: LGHDT and YNNKEL (reference sequence). This CDR3 contains 15 residues. Deletions cut 1 base from V and 3 bases from J, with 12 bases between. Here the CDR3 reads CASSQVRRVHTEAFF. As DNA, the CDR3 is TGTGCCAGCAGCCAAGTAAGGAGGGTACACACTGAAGCTTTCTTT.

This clonotype was counted between two and nine times. The chain links TRBV27 to TRBJ2-2, with no clear D. The V gene's germline CDR1 is MNHEY and CDR2 SMNVEV (reference sequence). Deletions cut 5 bases from V and 1 base from J, with 8 bases between. CDR3 length: 14 residues. CDR3 loop: CASSARENTGELFF. The CDR3 nucleotides are TGTGCCAGCAGTGCTAGGGAGAACACCGGGGAGCTGTTTTTT.

The genes are TRBV18 and TRBJ2-5, with D unresolved. CDR1 is KGHSH, CDR2 LQKENI, per germline. This CDR3 comprises 12 residues. V dropped 5 bases and J dropped 2 bases, with 6 bases sitting between them. The CDR3 reads CASSNRQETQYF. The CDR3 DNA reads as TGTGCCAGCTCAAATCGACAAGAGACCCAGTACTTC.

In its sample, this clonotype was seen a few times. This chain links TRBV27 with TRBJ1-1; D not certain. Trimming took 6 bases from V and 2 from J, leaving 13 bases between them. CDR3 length: 14 residues. Germline V lookup: CDR1 MNHEY, CDR2 SMNVEV (reference sequence). CDR3 in DNA: TGTGCCAGCAGCCTAAATTGGGGAAACACTGAAGCTTTCTTT. This encodes CASSLNWGNTEAFF.

V is TRBV27 and J is TRBJ1-1; TRBD1 agrees at 9 bases. V dropped 6 bases and J dropped 6; count of bases not matched to a gene: 5. CDR1 is MNHEY and CDR2 is SMNVEV in the germline V gene (reference sequence). The CDR3 runs 13 residues. The CDR3, as DNA: TGTGCCAGCAGCCGACAGGGGGTGGCTGAAGCTTTCTTT. Translated: CASSRQGVAEAFF.

This clonotype was seen a handful of times. This chain connects TRBV7-9 to TRBJ1-4, with D uncertain. The CDR3 runs to 13 residues. CDR1 SEHNR and CDR2 FQNEAQ come from the germline V gene (reference sequence). V lost 4 bases and J lost 10, with 13 bases in between. The CDR3 DNA reads TGTGCCAGCAGCTCCTGGTCCGAAAGAAAACTGTTTTTT. The encoded protein is CASSSWSERKLFF.

Only a few counts were recorded for this clonotype. J is TRBJ2-3 and V is TRBV7-2; D gene uncertain. The germline V and J ends were trimmed by 1 base and 3 bases, with 5 bases remaining between them. Germline-derived CDR1 and CDR2 are SGHTA and FQGNSA. This CDR3 contains 13 residues. The CDR3 DNA is TGTGCCAGCAGCTTAGTTTATACAGATACGCAGTATTTT. Residues: CASSLVYTDTQYF.